Below are 15 T cell receptor beta chains sequenced from a single sample in a study of response to subunit inactivated influenza vaccine. One entry per CDR3 protein results from TCRdb running MiXCR on the RT-PCR reads. The sample records hundreds of thousands of distinct CDR3 sequences, under 9% being singletons. The sequencing used PBMCs from blood, collected less than 30 months after vaccination. The receptor source for this set is a man in his fifties or sixties who received an inactivated influenza vaccine.

This clonotype came up a few times. Relative to the germline gene, one junction end is altered; a read error may explain this. The gene calls are TRBV5-1 and TRBJ2-3; TRBD2 matches at 12 bases. This CDR3 has 13 amino acids. Germline V gives CDR1 SGHRS, CDR2 YFSETQ. CDR3 protein: CASRLGTSGPHNF. Written as DNA, the CDR3 is TGCGCCAGCAGACTTGGGACTAGCGGGCCCCATAATTTT.

Many counts were recorded for this clonotype. The V and J genes are TRBV6-2 or TRBV6-3 and TRBJ1-2; 7 bases match TRBD1. The CDR3 length is 17 residues. Germline V gene lookup returns CDR1 MNHEY and CDR2 SVGEGT. Trimming cost V 0 bases and J 3 bases; bases outside gene matches: 10. The CDR3 is CASSYSIDRVSDYGYTF. The DNA for the CDR3 is TGTGCCAGCAGTTACTCGATCGACAGGGTATCAGACTATGGCTACACCTTC.

Concerning this clonotype itself: A much bigger clone sits one base away, suggesting this may be a read error. The chain links TRBV4-3 to TRBJ2-7; D gene uncertain. V lost 0 bases to trimming and J lost 6 bases, with 18 bases between them. This CDR3 contains 16 residues. Germline V lookup: CDR1 LGHNA, CDR2 YSLEER. This chain's CDR3 is CASSQEFRSQWCEQYF. In nucleotides, the CDR3 is TGCGCCAGCAGCCAAGAATTCAGGAGTCAGTGGTGCGAGCAGTACTTC.

A note on this clonotype: A much larger clone lies a single base off, so this may be a read error. The final CDR3 position lacks the conserved phenylalanine or tryptophan, pointing to a likely read error. This chain links TRBV6-2 or TRBV6-3 with TRBJ2-5; D is tentatively TRBD1 or TRBD2 (5 bases each). CDR1 and CDR2 from the germline V gene are MNHEY and SVGEGT. This CDR3 spans 14 amino acids. The V end was cut by 2 bases, the J end by 3 bases, with 10 bases between. CDR3 DNA: TGTGCCAGCAGTTACCTACGGGGCAAAGAGACCCAGTACCTC. This sequence encodes CASSYLRGKETQYL.

This rearrangement joins TRBV6-1 to TRBJ1-1; possible D gene TRBD1, 6 bases. The CDR3 has 13 amino acids. The V gene lost 5 bases and the J gene lost 3 bases, with 10 bases spanning the gap. The germline V gene has CDR1 MNHNS and CDR2 SASEGT. The CDR3 here is CASSQGWHTEAFF. The CDR3 DNA follows: TGTGCCAGCAGTCAGGGGTGGCACACTGAAGCTTTCTTT.

This clonotype was observed a handful of times. This chain joins TRBV9 and TRBJ1-1, with D maybe TRBD1 (6 bases). There are 14 residues in the CDR3. Trimming removed 2 bases from V and 1 base from J, with 9 bases in between. Germline V gives CDR1 SGDLS, CDR2 YYNGEE. The CDR3 region has the DNA TGTGCCAGCAGCGTCCGGGACAAGAACACTGAAGCTTTCTTT. Translation gives CASSVRDKNTEAFF. The full variable domain, with the rest looked up from reference TRBV9 and TRBJ1-1, is DSGVTQTPKHLITATGQRVTLRCSPRSGDLSVYWYQQSLDQGLQFLIQYYNGEERAKGNILERFSAQQFPDLHSELNLSSLELGDSALYFCASSVRDKNTEAFFGQGTRLTVV.

This chain connects TRBV5-6 to TRBJ2-6; TRBD1 agrees at 12 bases. The CDR3 runs to 16 residues. The J segment lost 4 bases and the V segment lost 5 bases, leaving 4 bases of the junction unmatched. Germline assignment: CDR1 SGHDT and CDR2 YYEEEE. CDR3 residues: CASRGQGAAGANVLTF. The CDR3 DNA sequence: TGTGCCAGCAGGGGACAGGGGGCGGCCGGGGCCAACGTCCTGACTTTC.

This rearrangement joins TRBV20-1 to TRBJ1-2, with 7 nucleotides matching TRBD1. Germline V gives CDR1 DFQATT, CDR2 SNEGSKA (reference sequence). The CDR3 is 16 amino acids. Trimming removed 2 bases from V and 4 bases from J; junction bases left unmatched: 13. CDR3 loop: CSARRILGGGGYGYTF. CDR3 DNA sequence: TGCAGTGCTAGAAGGATCCTAGGGGGCGGTGGCTATGGCTACACCTTC.

This clonotype has just a few counts. V gene TRBV10-3 combines with J gene TRBJ2-7; a possible D gene is TRBD1 (6 bases). The V gene lost 6 bases and the J gene lost 4 bases, with 10 bases spanning the gap. This CDR3 has 12 residues. CDR1 ENHRY and CDR2 SYGVKD come from the germline V gene. CDR3 in amino acids: CAISGGQYEQYF. Written as DNA, the CDR3 is TGTGCCATCAGCGGTGGACAGTACGAGCAGTACTTC.

The chain carries TRBV6-1 and TRBJ2-2; the match to TRBD2 covers 7 bases. The ends lost 2 bases at V and 0 bases at J; junction bases unmatched: 12. CDR3 length equals 19 residues. Germline V CDR1 and CDR2: MNHNS, SASEGT. The CDR3 DNA is TGTGCCAGCAGTGAACGGACGCGTCGGAGCGGGACGAACACCGGGGAGCTGTTTTTT. Its protein product is CASSERTRRSGTNTGELFF.

The chain employs TRBV10-3 and TRBJ2-1; 14 nucleotides align to TRBD2. The CDR3 spans 16 residues. J was trimmed by 3 bases and V by 7 bases; bases with no gene match: 5. Germline-derived CDR1 and CDR2 are ENHRY and SYGVKD. The CDR3 bases are TGTGCCATCACAGCCGGGACTAGCGGGGGCTACAATGAGCAGTTCTTC. Translated, it gives CAITAGTSGGYNEQFF.

This clonotype was counted at least ten times. The chain combines TRBV5-1 with TRBJ2-7; a weak D match, TRBD1 (6 bases). V was pared by 2 bases and J by 3 bases, with 9 bases between. Germline CDR1 reads SGHRS; CDR2 reads YFSETQ. The CDR3 consists of 13 residues. The CDR3 loop reads CASSFETGYEQYF. CDR3 nucleotides: TGCGCCAGCAGCTTCGAGACAGGCTACGAGCAGTACTTC.

V usage is TRBV5-1 and J usage is TRBJ2-7; unclear D gene. With 4 bases removed from V and 5 bases from J, the gap between germline ends came to 16 bases. The CDR3 has 14 amino acids. Germline CDR1 and CDR2: SGHRS and YFSETQ. The CDR3 protein is CASSMRDSNNEQYF. CDR3 DNA sequence: TGCGCCAGCAGCATGCGAGACTCGAATAACGAGCAGTACTTC.

The V gene is TRBV4-3, the J gene TRBJ2-2, with D perhaps given as TRBD1 or TRBD2 (5 bases each). The CDR3 has 16 amino acids. Per the germline V gene, CDR1 is LGHNA and CDR2 is YSLEER. Trimming pared 2 bases from V and 5 bases from J, leaving 15 bases between. CDR3 nucleotide sequence: TGCGCCAGCAGCCAATATACCGGGACGGTGACCGGGGAGCTGTTTTTT. Its translation: CASSQYTGTVTGELFF.

The sample holds a few counts of this clonotype. The chain employs TRBV29-1 and TRBJ2-3; TRBD2 matches at 8 bases. The CDR3 sequence is 18 residues long. V was pared by 0 bases and J by 4 bases, with 15 bases of the junction left unmatched. The germline gives CDR1 SQVTM, CDR2 ANQGSEA. CDR3 residues: CSVEDLAELAEGPDTQYF. CDR3 DNA: TGCAGCGTTGAAGATCTTGCGGAACTAGCGGAGGGCCCAGATACGCAGTATTTT.